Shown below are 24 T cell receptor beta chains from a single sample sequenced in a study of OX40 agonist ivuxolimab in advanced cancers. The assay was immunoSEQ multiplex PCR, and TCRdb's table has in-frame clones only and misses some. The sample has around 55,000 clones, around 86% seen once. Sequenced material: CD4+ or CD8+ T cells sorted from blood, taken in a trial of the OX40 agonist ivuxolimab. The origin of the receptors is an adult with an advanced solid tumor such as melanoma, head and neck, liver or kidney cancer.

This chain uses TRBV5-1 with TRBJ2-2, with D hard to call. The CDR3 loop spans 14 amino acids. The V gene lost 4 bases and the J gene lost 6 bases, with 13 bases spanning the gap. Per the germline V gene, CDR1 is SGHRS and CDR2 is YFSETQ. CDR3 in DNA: TGCGCCAGCAGCAACGTTAAGGTCCCCGGGGAGCTGTTTTTT. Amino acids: CASSNVKVPGELFF.

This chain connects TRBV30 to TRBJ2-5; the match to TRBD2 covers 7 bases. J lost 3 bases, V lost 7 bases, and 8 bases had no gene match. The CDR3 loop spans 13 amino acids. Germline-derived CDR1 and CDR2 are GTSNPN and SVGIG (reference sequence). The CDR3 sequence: CALHRRGEETQYF. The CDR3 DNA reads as TGTGCCTTGCATCGACGGGGGGAAGAGACCCAGTACTTC.

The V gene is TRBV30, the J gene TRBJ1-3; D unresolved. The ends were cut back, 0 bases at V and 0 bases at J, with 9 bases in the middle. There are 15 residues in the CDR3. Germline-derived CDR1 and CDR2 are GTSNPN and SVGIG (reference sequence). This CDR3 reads CAWSVSRSSGNTIYF. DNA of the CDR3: TGTGCCTGGAGTGTAAGCCGGTCCTCTGGAAACACCATATATTTT.

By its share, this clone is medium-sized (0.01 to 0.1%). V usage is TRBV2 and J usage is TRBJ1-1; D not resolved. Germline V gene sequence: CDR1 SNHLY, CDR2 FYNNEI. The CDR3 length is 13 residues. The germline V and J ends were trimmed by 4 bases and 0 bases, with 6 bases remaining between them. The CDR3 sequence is CASSAQMNTEAFF. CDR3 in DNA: TGTGCCAGCAGTGCACAGATGAACACTGAAGCTTTCTTT.

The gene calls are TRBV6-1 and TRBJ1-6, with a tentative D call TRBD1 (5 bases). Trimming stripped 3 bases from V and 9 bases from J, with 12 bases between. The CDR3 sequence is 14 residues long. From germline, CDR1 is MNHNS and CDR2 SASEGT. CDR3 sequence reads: CASSEGTASSPLHF. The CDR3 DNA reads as TGTGCCAGCAGTGAGGGGACTGCATCTTCACCCCTCCACTTT.

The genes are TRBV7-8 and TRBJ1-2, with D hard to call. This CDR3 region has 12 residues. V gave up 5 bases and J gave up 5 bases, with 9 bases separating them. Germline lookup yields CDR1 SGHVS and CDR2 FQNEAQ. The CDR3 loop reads CASSADGYGYTF. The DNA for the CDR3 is TGTGCCAGCAGCGCGGACGGGTATGGCTACACCTTC.

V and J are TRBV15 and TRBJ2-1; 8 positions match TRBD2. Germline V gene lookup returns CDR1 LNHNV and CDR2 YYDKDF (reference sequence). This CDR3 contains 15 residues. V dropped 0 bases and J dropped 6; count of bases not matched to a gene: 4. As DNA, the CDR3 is TGTGCCACCAGCAGAGATCGGGGGGGAAGCAATGAGCAGTTCTTC. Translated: CATSRDRGGSNEQFF.

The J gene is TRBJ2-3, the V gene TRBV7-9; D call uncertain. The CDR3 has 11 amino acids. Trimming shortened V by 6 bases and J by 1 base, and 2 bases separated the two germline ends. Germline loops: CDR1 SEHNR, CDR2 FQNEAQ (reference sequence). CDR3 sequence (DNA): TGTGCCAGCAGTCGCACAGATACGCAGTATTTT. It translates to CASSRTDTQYF. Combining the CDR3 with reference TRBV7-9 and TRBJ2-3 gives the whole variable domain DTGVSQNPRHKITKRGQNVTFRCDPISEHNRLYWYRQTLGQGPEFLTYFQNEAQLEKSRLLSDRFSAERPKGSFSTLEIQRTEQGDSAMYLCASSRTDTQYFGPGTRLTVL.

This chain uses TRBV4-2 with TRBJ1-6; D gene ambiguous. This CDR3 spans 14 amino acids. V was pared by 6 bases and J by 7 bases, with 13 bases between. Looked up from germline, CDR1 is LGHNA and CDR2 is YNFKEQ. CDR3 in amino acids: CASSQPSRNSPLHF. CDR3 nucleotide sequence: TGTGCCAGCAGTCAGCCATCTCGGAATTCACCCCTCCACTTT.

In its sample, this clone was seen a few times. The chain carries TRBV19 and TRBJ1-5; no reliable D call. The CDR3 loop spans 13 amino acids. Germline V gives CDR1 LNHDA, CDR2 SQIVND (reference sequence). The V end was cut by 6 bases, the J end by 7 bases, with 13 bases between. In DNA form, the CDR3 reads TGTGCCAGTAGCACCTGGGGAGGGCAGCCCCAGCATTTT. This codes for CASSTWGGQPQHF.

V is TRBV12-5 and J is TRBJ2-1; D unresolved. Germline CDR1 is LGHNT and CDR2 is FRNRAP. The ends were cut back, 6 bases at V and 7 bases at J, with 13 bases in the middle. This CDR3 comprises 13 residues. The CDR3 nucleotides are TGTGCTAGTGGCCGCGAACCAGTAAATGAGCAGTTCTTC. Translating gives CASGREPVNEQFF.

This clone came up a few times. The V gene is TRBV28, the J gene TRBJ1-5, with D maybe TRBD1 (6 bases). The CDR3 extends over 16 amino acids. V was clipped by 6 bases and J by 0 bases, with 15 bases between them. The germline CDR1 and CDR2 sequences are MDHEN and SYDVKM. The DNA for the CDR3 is TGTGCCAGCAGGACCAGACAGGCTTATAGCAATCAGCCCCAGCATTTT. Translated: CASRTRQAYSNQPQHF.

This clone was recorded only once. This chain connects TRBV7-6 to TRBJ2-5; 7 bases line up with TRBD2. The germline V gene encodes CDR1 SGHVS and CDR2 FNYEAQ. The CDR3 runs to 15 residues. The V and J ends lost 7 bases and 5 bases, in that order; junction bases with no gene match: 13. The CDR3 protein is CASTRSGAEGETQYF. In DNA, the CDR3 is TGTGCCAGCACAAGAAGCGGGGCGGAGGGGGAGACCCAGTACTTC.

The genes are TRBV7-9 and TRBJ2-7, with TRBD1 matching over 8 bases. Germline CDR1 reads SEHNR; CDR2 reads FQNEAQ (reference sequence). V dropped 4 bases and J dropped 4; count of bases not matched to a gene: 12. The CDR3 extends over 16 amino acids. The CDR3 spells CASSYHHGTGTYEQYF. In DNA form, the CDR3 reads TGTGCCAGCAGCTACCACCACGGGACAGGTACTTACGAGCAGTACTTC.

CDR3 nucleotide sequence: TGTGCCAGCAGCTTGCTTGCGACATTCAATATCGGGGCTTTCTTT. It encodes CASSLLATFNIGAFF. V usage is TRBV5-5 and J usage is TRBJ1-1; D unresolved. Germline V gene data show CDR1 as SGHKS and CDR2 as YYEKEE (reference sequence). V was trimmed by 1 base and J by 11 bases, leaving 21 bases between them. The CDR3 contains 15 residues.

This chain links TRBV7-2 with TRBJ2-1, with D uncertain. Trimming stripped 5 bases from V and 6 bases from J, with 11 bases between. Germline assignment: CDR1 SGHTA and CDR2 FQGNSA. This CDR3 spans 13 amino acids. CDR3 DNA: TGTGCCAGCAGCGCTGGACGGAGCAATGAGCAGTTCTTC. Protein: CASSAGRSNEQFF.

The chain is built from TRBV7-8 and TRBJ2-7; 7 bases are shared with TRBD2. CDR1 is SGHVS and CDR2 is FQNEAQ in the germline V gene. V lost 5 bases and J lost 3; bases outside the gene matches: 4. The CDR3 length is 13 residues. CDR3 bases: TGTGCCAGCAGCAGGGGCGGGGGCTACGAGCAGTACTTC. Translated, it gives CASSRGGGYEQYF.

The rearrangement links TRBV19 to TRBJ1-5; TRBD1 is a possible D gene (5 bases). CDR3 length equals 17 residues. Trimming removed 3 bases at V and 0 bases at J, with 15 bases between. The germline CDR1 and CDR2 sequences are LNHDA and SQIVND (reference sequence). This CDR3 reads CASSIPKGRYSNQPQHF. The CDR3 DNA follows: TGTGCCAGTAGTATTCCTAAGGGGAGGTATAGCAATCAGCCCCAGCATTTT.

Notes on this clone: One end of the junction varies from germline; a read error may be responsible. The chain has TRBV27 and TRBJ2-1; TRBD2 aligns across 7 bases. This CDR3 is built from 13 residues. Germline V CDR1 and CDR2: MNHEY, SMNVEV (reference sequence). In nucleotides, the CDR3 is TGTGCCAGCCGTTTTTCCGGGGGAGGGCCTTCGTTCTTC. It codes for CASRFSGGGPSFF.

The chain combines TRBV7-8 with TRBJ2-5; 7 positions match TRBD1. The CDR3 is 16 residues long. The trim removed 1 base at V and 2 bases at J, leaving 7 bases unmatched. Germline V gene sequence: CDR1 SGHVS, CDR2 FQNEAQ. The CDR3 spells CASSLGGQRGQETQYF. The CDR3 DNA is TGTGCCAGCAGCTTAGGGGGACAGAGGGGGCAAGAGACCCAGTACTTC.

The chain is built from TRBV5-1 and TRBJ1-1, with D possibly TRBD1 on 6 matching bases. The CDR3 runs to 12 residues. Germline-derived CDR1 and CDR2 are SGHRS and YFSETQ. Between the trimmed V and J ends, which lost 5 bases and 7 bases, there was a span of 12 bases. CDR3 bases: TGCGCCAGCAGTGCTGGACAGTTTGAAGCTTTCTTT. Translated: CASSAGQFEAFF.

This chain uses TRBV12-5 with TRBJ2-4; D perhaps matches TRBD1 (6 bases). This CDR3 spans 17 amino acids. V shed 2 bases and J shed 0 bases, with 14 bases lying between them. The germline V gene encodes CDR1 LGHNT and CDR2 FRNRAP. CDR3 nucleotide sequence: TGTGCTAGTGGTTTGCCCCGGACAGAGCTAGCCAAAAACATTCAGTACTTC. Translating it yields CASGLPRTELAKNIQYF.

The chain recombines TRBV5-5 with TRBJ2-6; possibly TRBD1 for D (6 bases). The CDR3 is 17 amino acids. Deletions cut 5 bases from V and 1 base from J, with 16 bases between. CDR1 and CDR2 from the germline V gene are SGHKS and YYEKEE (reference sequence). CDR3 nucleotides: TGTGCCAGCAGACCAACAGGGAGTTGGTCTGGGGCCAACGTCCTGACTTTC. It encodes CASRPTGSWSGANVLTF.

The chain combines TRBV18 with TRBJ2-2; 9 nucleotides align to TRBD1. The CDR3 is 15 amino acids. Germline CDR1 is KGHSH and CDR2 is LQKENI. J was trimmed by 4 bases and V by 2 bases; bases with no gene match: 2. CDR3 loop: CASSPWTGVTGELFF. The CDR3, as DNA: TGTGCCAGCTCACCATGGACAGGGGTCACCGGGGAGCTGTTTTTT.